The rows below give T cell receptor beta chains drawn from one sample of a study of radiotherapy plus CTLA-4 blockade in lung cancer. This table comes from immunoSEQ multiplex PCR, and its TCRdb copy is limited to in-frame clones, with some not included. This table has around 86,000 clones, roughly four fifths appearing once. Sequencing used peripheral blood, obtained from a patient treated with radiotherapy plus ipilimumab. These receptors were obtained from a human donor with non-small cell lung cancer who had stable disease on radiotherapy plus ipilimumab. Both conserved end residues are part of each CDR3. A D gene is named only where the DNA matches it firmly. Rows may omit the clone size; those that give it use once, few, many or a size class.

V	J	size	D	DNA	CDR3
TRBV30	TRBJ2-7	few	.	TGTGCCTGGAGACAGGACTCCTACGAGCAGTACTTC	CAWRQDSYEQYF
TRBV28	TRBJ2-1	.	TRBD2	TGTGCCAGCAGTCCCTCCACTAGCGGCATCTACAATGAGCAGTTCTTC	CASSPSTSGIYNEQFF
TRBV30	TRBJ2-2	.	.	TGTGCCTGGAGGACTTCGGGTACCGGGGAGCTGTTTTTT	CAWRTSGTGELFF
TRBV10-3	TRBJ1-6	.	.	TGTGCCATCAGTGAGGGGGATACCTATAATTCACCCCTCCACTTT	CAISEGDTYNSPLHF
TRBV2	TRBJ2-2	.	TRBD2	TGTGCCAGCAGACTAGCGGGGCCCACCGGGGAGCTGTTTTTT	CASRLAGPTGELFF
TRBV5-4	TRBJ2-5	.	.	TGTGCCAGCAGCTTGTGGGGTCGGGAGACCCAGTACTTC	CASSLWGRETQYF
TRBV19	TRBJ2-6	.	.	TGTGCCAGTAGTATGGCTGGACGGGGCTTGGGGGCCAACGTCCTGACTTTC	CASSMAGRGLGANVLTF
TRBV6-5	TRBJ1-1	.	.	TGTGCCAGCCTCGGGAACACTGAAGCTTTCTTT	CASLGNTEAFF
TRBV21-1	TRBJ1-4	.	.	TGTGCCAGCAGCAAATCTCCGGGACAGAGTAATGAAAAACTGTTTTTT	CASSKSPGQSNEKLFF
TRBV2	TRBJ1-2	.	.	TGTGCCAGCAGGTGGGTCATAACCCAAGATGGCTACACCTTC	CASRWVITQDGYTF
TRBV18	TRBJ2-7	once	TRBD1	TGTGCCAGCTCAACACCGGACAGGTCAATCTCCTACGAGCAGTACTTC	CASSTPDRSISYEQYF
TRBV30	TRBJ1-6	.	TRBD1	TGTGCCTGGAACCGCGGGACAGTTCGTAATTCACCCCTCCACTTT	CAWNRGTVRNSPLHF
TRBV5-8	TRBJ2-7	.	.	TGTGCCAGCAGCCCGACAGTCCCCTCCTACGAGCAGTACTTC	CASSPTVPSYEQYF
TRBV28	TRBJ1-1	.	.	TGTGCCAGCAGTTTATTGGGAGGGCGAGCTGAAGCTTTCTTT	CASSLLGGRAEAFF
TRBV9	TRBJ2-3	.	TRBD2	TGTGCCAGCAGCGTTGTCGCGGGAGGGCCTTTAGATACGCAGTATTTT	CASSVVAGGPLDTQYF
TRBV11-2	TRBJ1-6	.	TRBD1	TGTGCCAGCAGCACCTACAGGGGTGACTCACCCCTCCACTTT	CASSTYRGDSPLHF
TRBV6-4	TRBJ2-3	.	.	TGTGCCAGCAGTGAACGGGACTCCACTAGCACAGATACGCAGTATTTT	CASSERDSTSTDTQYF
TRBV5-1	TRBJ2-3	.	TRBD1	TGCGCCAGCAGCTCTCACAGGGGTAGCACAGATACGCAATATTTT	CASSSHRGSTDTQYF
TRBV9	TRBJ1-5	.	.	TGTGCCAGCAGCCCGACCCTAGGGGGTCAGCCCCAGCATTTT	CASSPTLGGQPQHF
TRBV7-2	TRBJ2-3	.	TRBD2	TGTGCCAGCAGCTTAGGTGGACTAGCGGGAGGCTACCGCACAGATACGCAGTATTTT	CASSLGGLAGGYRTDTQYF
TRBV5-6	TRBJ1-4	.	.	TGTGCCAGCAGCTTGGGGGTCCGCCGTAATGAAAAACTGTTTTTT	CASSLGVRRNEKLFF
TRBV7-2	TRBJ1-6	.	TRBD1	TGTGCCAGCAGCTTTCCGGGACAGGGCAATTCACCCCTCCACTTT	CASSFPGQGNSPLHF
TRBV18	TRBJ2-3	.	.	TGTGCCAGCTCACCACTCCCCTCCAACACAGATACGCAGTATTTT	CASSPLPSNTDTQYF
TRBV6-1	TRBJ2-3	.	TRBD1	TGTGCCAGCAGTCGAGAAGTGACAGGGACAGATACGCAGTATTTT	CASSREVTGTDTQYF
TRBV5-1	TRBJ1-1	.	.	TGCGCCAGCAGGGGGCAAAATTCGAACACTGAAGCTTTCTTT	CASRGQNSNTEAFF
TRBV27	TRBJ2-3	.	TRBD2	TGTGCCAGCAGAAGAGGGACTAGCGGGACGGATACGCAGTATTTT	CASRRGTSGTDTQYF
TRBV6-1	TRBJ2-3	.	TRBD2	TGTGCCAGCAGTGTACCGTCCGGGGGGTTAGCGGGAGATACAGATACGCAGTATTTT	CASSVPSGGLAGDTDTQYF
TRBV2	TRBJ1-6	.	TRBD1	TGTGCCAGCAGGAGACAGGGGGCTACTAATTCACCCCTCCACTTT	CASRRQGATNSPLHF
TRBV5-1	TRBJ2-2	.	TRBD2	TGCGCCAGCAGCCACCTGCCTGGACTAGCGGGCGCCGGGGAGCTGTTTTTT	CASSHLPGLAGAGELFF
TRBV28	TRBJ1-1	.	TRBD1	TGTGCCACCTGTCGGGAGGGGGCAAGGTCGGGCACTGAAGCTTTCTTT	CATCREGARSGTEAFF
TRBV18	TRBJ2-7	few	.	TGTGCCAGCTCACCCGTGGCCGTTGGCGGCGAGCAGTACTTC	CASSPVAVGGEQYF
TRBV5-1	TRBJ1-1	.	.	TGCGCCAGCAGCTTGAGCCCTTTCCACCCCTTAGCTTTCTTT	CASSLSPFHPLAFF
TRBV5-8	TRBJ1-2	.	TRBD1	TGTGCCAGCAGCTTGGCCTACAGGGGCAATTTGTATGGCTACACCTTC	CASSLAYRGNLYGYTF
TRBV7-3	TRBJ1-1	.	.	TGTGCCAGCAGCTTGGATCCGGGGCCCAGTACAACTGAAGCTTTCTTT	CASSLDPGPSTTEAFF
TRBV7-9	TRBJ1-4	.	.	TGTGCCAGTATGGGCAGGAGGAACATGGCAACTAATGAAAAACTGTTTTTT	CASMGRRNMATNEKLFF
TRBV9	TRBJ2-1	once	.	TGTGCCAGCAGCGTGGGCAGGAGGCAGGATGATGAGCAGTTCTTC	CASSVGRRQDDEQFF
TRBV30	TRBJ1-1	.	TRBD1	TGTGCCTGGAGTGTAGACAGGGTGGCTGAAGCTTTCTTT	CAWSVDRVAEAFF
TRBV7-9	TRBJ2-5	.	TRBD1	TGTGCCAGCAGCTCGACTGACAGGGTGCGGGAGACCCAGTACTTC	CASSSTDRVRETQYF
TRBV18	TRBJ2-7	.	TRBD2	TGTGCCAGCTCCCCCCGGGAGGCTAGCGGGAGCTACGAGCAGTACTTC	CASSPREASGSYEQYF
TRBV18	TRBJ2-7	.	.	TGTGCCAGCTCCCAGGGTACCGGATACGAGCAGTACTTC	CASSQGTGYEQYF